Following are 26 T cell receptor beta chains from one sample sequenced in a study of blood T cell repertoires in COVID-19 (dated by TCRdb to 2019 to 2021). Libraries were constructed by the immunoSEQ multiplex PCR assay. TCRdb retrieved this table from immuneACCESS and kept in-frame rearrangements only. Not all clones are present; in checked studies, unresolved V genes account for under half, and no reason is known for the remainder. The sample table lists about 180,000 clones, over 65% of them with a count of one. Clones ranked in the top ten supply around a sixth of the sample. Sequenced input: peripheral blood. The origin of the receptors is a person aged 70 to 85 with COVID-19, enrolled during active disease.

CDR3 sequence (DNA): TGTGCCAGCTATTCTACCAATTCGGGGGGAGGCTACACCTTC. Translation: CASYSTNSGGGYTF. The chain carries TRBV7-9 and TRBJ1-2; D is possibly TRBD1 (5 bases). This CDR3 region has 14 residues. Germline V gene data show CDR1 as SEHNR and CDR2 as FQNEAQ (reference sequence). Trimming took 8 bases from V and 8 from J, leaving 21 bases between them.

The V gene is TRBV7-3, the J gene TRBJ2-1; 7 bases are shared with TRBD2. The CDR3 covers 15 residues. Germline assignment: CDR1 SGHTA and CDR2 FQGTGA. V dropped 3 bases and J dropped 3; count of bases not matched to a gene: 5. In DNA, the CDR3 is TGTGCCAGCAGCTTGCAATGGGGGGGCTACAATGAGCAGTTCTTC. Its translation is CASSLQWGGYNEQFF.

This chain links TRBV3-1 (or the pseudogene TRBV3-2) with TRBJ2-1; 13 bases map to TRBD2. Germline trimming cut 0 bases from V and 8 bases from J; bases unmatched to any gene: 13. Germline V gene data show CDR1 as LGHDT and CDR2 as YNNKEL (reference sequence). This CDR3 is 19 amino acids long. Here the CDR3 DNA reads TGTGCCAGCAGCCAAGAAGGGACTAGCGGGAAACACCTCCGCGATGAGCAGTTCTTC. Translating gives CASSQEGTSGKHLRDEQFF.

This chain connects TRBV13 to TRBJ2-5; the D gene is possibly TRBD2 (5 bases). CDR3 length equals 15 residues. Germline CDR1 PRHDT, CDR2 FYEKMQ (reference sequence). V was clipped by 3 bases and J by 7 bases, with 18 bases between them. The CDR3 coding sequence is TGTGCCAGCAGCTTTACCCGGACGCCCGAGGGGACCCAGTACTTC. This translates into CASSFTRTPEGTQYF. The entire variable domain, with the rest obtained from reference TRBV13 and TRBJ2-5, is as follows: AAGVIQSPRHLIKEKRETATLKCYPIPRHDTVYWYQQGPGQDPQFLISFYEKMQSDKGSIPDRFSAQQFSDYHSELNMSSLELGDSALYFCASSFTRTPEGTQYFGPGTRLLVL.

In this sample, this clone turned up a few times. CDR3 loop: CATSDDRDNTDTQYF. Written as DNA, the CDR3 is TGTGCCACCAGTGATGACCGGGACAACACAGATACGCAGTATTTT. The chain recombines TRBV24-1 with TRBJ2-3, with D possibly being TRBD1 (6 bases). V lost 3 bases to trimming and J lost 2 bases, with 11 bases between them. CDR1 and CDR2 (germline): KGHDR, SFDVKD. The CDR3 has 15 residues.

The V call is TRBV11-2, the J call TRBJ1-1; perhaps TRBD1 as D (5 bases). CDR1 is SGHAT, CDR2 FQNNGV, per germline. This CDR3 comprises 14 residues. Trimming left V 5 bases short and J 4 bases short, with 14 bases between. Written as DNA, the CDR3 is TGTGCCAGCAGCCTAGGGGCGGCGGGCACTGAAGCTTTCTTT. This translates into CASSLGAAGTEAFF.

The chain links TRBV11-2 to TRBJ1-6; 8 bases are a match to TRBD1. J gave up 9 bases and V 3 bases, and 7 bases lay outside the gene matches. The CDR3 spans 15 residues. The germline V gene encodes CDR1 SGHAT and CDR2 FQNNGV. CDR3 nucleotides: TGTGCCAGCAGCTTCGGACAGGGTGTTAGTTCACCCCTCCACTTT. Translated: CASSFGQGVSSPLHF.

The chain joins TRBV7-3 to TRBJ2-4, with TRBD1 identical over 9 bases. The CDR3 runs to 15 residues. Unmatched junction bases numbered 7, after V lost 4 bases and J lost 6 bases. Germline lookup yields CDR1 SGHTA and CDR2 FQGTGA. In DNA form, the CDR3 reads TGTGCCAGCAGCTCCCAGACAGGGGGTTCAAACATTCAGTACTTC. Its translation is CASSSQTGGSNIQYF.

The table lists this clone with a few counts. The chain is built from TRBV7-2 and TRBJ2-7; 7 nucleotides line up with TRBD2. V trimming: 3 bases; J trimming: 7 bases; junction bases outside the gene matches: 3. Looked up from germline, CDR1 is SGHTA and CDR2 is FQGNSA. The CDR3 spans 12 residues. Here the CDR3 reads CASSFGRREQYF. The CDR3 region has the DNA TGTGCCAGCAGCTTCGGGAGGAGGGAGCAGTACTTC.

The rearrangement joins TRBV7-2 to TRBJ2-7, with D tentatively TRBD2 (6 bases). Deletions cut 3 bases from V and 2 bases from J, with 14 bases between. The CDR3 has 15 amino acids. Germline CDR1 SGHTA, CDR2 FQGNSA. This CDR3 is CASSFQTTSPYEQYF. The DNA of the CDR3 is TGTGCCAGCAGCTTCCAAACTACTAGCCCCTACGAGCAGTACTTC.

The gene calls are TRBV5-1 and TRBJ1-2; D gene ambiguous. Germline loops: CDR1 SGHRS, CDR2 YFSETQ. The ends were cut back, 1 base at V and 0 bases at J, with 10 bases in the middle. The CDR3 spans 15 residues. The DNA for the CDR3 is TGCGCCAGCAGCTTGTCTCCAACTACTAACTATGGCTACACCTTC. This encodes CASSLSPTTNYGYTF.

The rearrangement links TRBV14 to TRBJ2-1; 11 bases map to TRBD2. The CDR3 covers 14 residues. Trimming removed 6 bases from V and 6 bases from J; junction bases left unmatched: 4. Looked up from germline, CDR1 is SGHDN and CDR2 is FVKESK. The CDR3 protein is CASRLAGGGNEQFF. CDR3 DNA sequence: TGTGCCAGCAGGCTAGCGGGAGGAGGCAATGAGCAGTTCTTC.

This clone appeared once. The rearrangement links TRBV24-1 to TRBJ2-1; TRBD2 is a possible D gene (8 bases). The CDR3 runs 17 residues. CDR1 is KGHDR, CDR2 SFDVKD, per germline. V shed 3 bases and J shed 4 bases, with 18 bases lying between them. The CDR3 nucleotides are TGTGCCACCAGTGATCATCGGACAGGCGGGGGGTACAATGAGCAGTTCTTC. It specifies CATSDHRTGGGYNEQFF.

This chain uses TRBV6-2 or TRBV6-3 with TRBJ1-5; unclear D gene. From germline, CDR1 is MNHEY and CDR2 SVGEGT. The CDR3 has 13 amino acids. The V gene lost 0 bases and the J gene lost 7 bases, with 7 bases spanning the gap. The CDR3 region is CASSYSTGQPQHF. The CDR3 coding sequence is TGTGCCAGCAGTTACTCGACCGGGCAGCCCCAGCATTTT.

The chain links TRBV6-5 to TRBJ2-7, with 7 bases fitting TRBD1. CDR1 is MNHEY and CDR2 is SVGAGI in the germline V gene. This CDR3 comprises 14 residues. J gave up 5 bases and V 6 bases, and 10 bases lay outside the gene matches. CDR3 nucleotide sequence: TGTGCCAGCAGCCTCTCTGACAGGGAAGACGAGCAGTACTTC. Protein product: CASSLSDREDEQYF.

This sequence joins TRBV28 and TRBJ1-3; 8 bases fit TRBD1. The V and J ends lost 6 bases and 7 bases, in that order; junction bases with no gene match: 5. Per the germline V gene, CDR1 is MDHEN and CDR2 is SYDVKM. The CDR3 has 13 residues. This chain's CDR3 is CASSPGGSNTIYF. CDR3 coding DNA: TGTGCCAGCAGCCCAGGGGGCTCGAACACCATATATTTT.

The V gene is TRBV7-2, the J gene TRBJ2-1; tentatively, D is TRBD2 (5 bases). Deletions cut 5 bases from V and 4 bases from J, with 9 bases between. CDR1 is SGHTA, CDR2 FQGNSA, per germline. This CDR3 comprises 13 residues. As DNA, the CDR3 is TGTGCCAGCAGCCCTCCGGGGTACAATGAGCAGTTCTTC. Amino acids: CASSPPGYNEQFF.

V is TRBV5-1 and J is TRBJ1-4, with D tentatively TRBD1 (6 bases). Germline CDR1 and CDR2: SGHRS and YFSETQ. The length of the CDR3 is 16 residues. V gave up 4 bases and J gave up 7 bases, with 20 bases separating them. In DNA, the CDR3 is TGCGCCAGCAGCCCCGCCGGACAGAAAGAGCTTGAAAAACTGTTTTTT. This gives the protein CASSPAGQKELEKLFF. Filled out from reference TRBV5-1 and TRBJ1-4, the complete variable domain reads KAGVTQTPRYLIKTRGQQVTLSCSPISGHRSVSWYQQTPGQGLQFLFEYFSETQRNKGNFPGRFSGRQFSNSRSEMNVSTLELGDSALYLCASSPAGQKELEKLFFGSGTQLSVL.

The chain combines TRBV2 with TRBJ2-2; D is perhaps TRBD2 (6 bases). Germline lookup yields CDR1 SNHLY and CDR2 FYNNEI. V shed 4 bases and J shed 7 bases, with 13 bases lying between them. This CDR3 region has 14 residues. CDR3 coding DNA: TGTGCCAGCAGTGGCTGGACTATGGGCGGGGAGCTGTTTTTT. This codes for CASSGWTMGGELFF.

A note on this clone: Other DNA variants within this sample encode the same CDR3. The chain combines TRBV5-1 with TRBJ2-7, with D tentatively TRBD2 (6 bases). This CDR3 is built from 14 residues. V was trimmed by 4 bases and J by 0 bases, leaving 11 bases between them. Germline V gene data show CDR1 as SGHRS and CDR2 as YFSETQ. The CDR3 sequence is CASSPQTSSYEQYF. The CDR3, as DNA: TGCGCCAGCAGCCCTCAGACTAGCTCCTACGAGCAGTACTTC.

This chain uses TRBV14 with TRBJ2-7, with D unclear. The CDR3 has 12 residues. V was cut by 2 bases and J by 4 bases, with 6 bases left in between. Germline V gene sequence: CDR1 SGHDN, CDR2 FVKESK. This CDR3 is CASSQSGYEQYF. For the CDR3, the DNA is TGTGCCAGCAGCCAATCCGGGTACGAGCAGTACTTC.

This chain connects TRBV6-1 to TRBJ2-4; D not resolved. V lost 2 bases and J lost 0, with 11 bases in between. The CDR3 consists of 16 residues. CDR1 is MNHNS and CDR2 is SASEGT in the germline V gene. CDR3 DNA: TGTGCCAGCAGTGAAATGGTAGCTCTAGCCAAAAACATTCAGTACTTC. This encodes CASSEMVALAKNIQYF.

The rearrangement joins TRBV19 to TRBJ2-2, with 7 positions matching TRBD2. The CDR3 has 16 residues. The V gene's germline CDR1 is LNHDA and CDR2 SQIVND (reference sequence). V was pared by 4 bases and J by 6 bases, with 11 bases of the junction left unmatched. CDR3: CASSRGGTVSAGELFF. CDR3 coding DNA: TGTGCCAGTAGTAGGGGAGGGACGGTTTCTGCCGGGGAGCTGTTTTTT.

There are a few counts of this clone. V gene TRBV19 combines with J gene TRBJ2-3; 10 bases line up with TRBD2. The CDR3 runs to 14 residues. Looked up from germline, CDR1 is LNHDA and CDR2 is SQIVND (reference sequence). Trimming cost V 9 bases and J 10 bases; bases outside gene matches: 13. The CDR3 DNA reads TGTGCCAGCAGCGGGAGGGGGGTCACGTGGTCGCAGTATTTT. It encodes CASSGRGVTWSQYF.

The V call is TRBV4-1, the J call TRBJ1-1; D is possibly TRBD1 (6 bases). V lost 2 bases and J lost 4, with 17 bases in between. The CDR3 runs to 16 residues. CDR1 and CDR2 (germline): MGHRA, YSYEKL. CDR3 DNA sequence: TGCGCCAGCAGCCAATGGCAGGGGATGGAAGGCACTGAAGCTTTCTTT. Translated: CASSQWQGMEGTEAFF.

In the case of this clone: Other DNA sequences in this sample translate to the same CDR3. V is TRBV19 and J is TRBJ1-1; D not certain. The CDR3 is 14 amino acids. V lost 3 bases to trimming and J lost 1 base, with 9 bases between them. Looked up from germline, CDR1 is LNHDA and CDR2 is SQIVND (reference sequence). This CDR3 reads CASSIGRQNTEAFF. The CDR3 DNA follows: TGTGCCAGTAGTATTGGCAGGCAGAACACTGAAGCTTTCTTT.